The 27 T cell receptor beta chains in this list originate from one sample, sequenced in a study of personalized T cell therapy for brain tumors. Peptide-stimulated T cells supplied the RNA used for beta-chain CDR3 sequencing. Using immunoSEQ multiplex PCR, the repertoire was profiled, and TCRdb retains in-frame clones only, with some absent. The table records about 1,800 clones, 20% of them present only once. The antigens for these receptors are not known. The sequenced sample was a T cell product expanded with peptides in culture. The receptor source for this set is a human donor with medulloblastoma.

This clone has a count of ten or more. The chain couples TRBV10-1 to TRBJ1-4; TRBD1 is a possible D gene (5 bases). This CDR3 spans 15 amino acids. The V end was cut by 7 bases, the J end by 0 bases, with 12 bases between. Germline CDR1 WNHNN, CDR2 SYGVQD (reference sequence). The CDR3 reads CASMVGLTTNEKLFF. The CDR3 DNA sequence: TGCGCCAGCATGGTGGGGCTAACAACTAATGAAAAACTGTTTTTT.

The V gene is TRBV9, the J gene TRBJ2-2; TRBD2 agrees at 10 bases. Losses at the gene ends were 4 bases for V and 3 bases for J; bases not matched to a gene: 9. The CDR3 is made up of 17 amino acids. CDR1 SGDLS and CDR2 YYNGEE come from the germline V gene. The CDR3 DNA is TGTGCCAGCAGCCCTAACCCGAGCGGGGGGGACACCGGGGAGCTGTTTTTT. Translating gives CASSPNPSGGDTGELFF.

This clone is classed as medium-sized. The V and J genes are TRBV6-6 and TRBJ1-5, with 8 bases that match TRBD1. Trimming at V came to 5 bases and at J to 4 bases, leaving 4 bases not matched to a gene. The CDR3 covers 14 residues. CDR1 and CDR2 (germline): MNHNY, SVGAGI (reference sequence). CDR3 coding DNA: TGTGCCAGCAGTGGACAGGGTCTTAATCAGCCCCAGCATTTT. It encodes CASSGQGLNQPQHF.

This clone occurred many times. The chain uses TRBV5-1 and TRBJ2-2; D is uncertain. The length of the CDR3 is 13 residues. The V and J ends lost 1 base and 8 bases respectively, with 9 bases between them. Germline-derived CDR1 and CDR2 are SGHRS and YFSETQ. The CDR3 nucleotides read TGCGCCAGCAGCTTGTACGTTGGAGGGGAGCTGTTTTTT. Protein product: CASSLYVGGELFF.

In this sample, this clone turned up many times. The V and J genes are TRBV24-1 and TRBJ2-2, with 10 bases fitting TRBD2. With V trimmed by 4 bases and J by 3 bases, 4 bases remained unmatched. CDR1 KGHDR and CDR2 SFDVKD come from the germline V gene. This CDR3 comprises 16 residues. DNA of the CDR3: TGTGCCACCAGTGACCCCGGACTAGCGGACACCGGGGAGCTGTTTTTT. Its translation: CATSDPGLADTGELFF.

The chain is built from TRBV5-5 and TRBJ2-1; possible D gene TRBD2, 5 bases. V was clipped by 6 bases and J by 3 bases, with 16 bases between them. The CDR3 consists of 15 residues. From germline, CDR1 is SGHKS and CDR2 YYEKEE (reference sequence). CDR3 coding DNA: TGTGCCAGCACCTCAGCGGTTACCCTCTACAATGAGCAGTTCTTC. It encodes CASTSAVTLYNEQFF.

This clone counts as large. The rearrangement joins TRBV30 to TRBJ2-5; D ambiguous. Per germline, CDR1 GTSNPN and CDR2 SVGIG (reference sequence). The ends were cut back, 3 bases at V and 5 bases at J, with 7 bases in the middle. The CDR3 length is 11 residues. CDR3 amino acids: CAWRVGETQYF. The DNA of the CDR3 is TGTGCCTGGAGGGTCGGGGAGACCCAGTACTTC.

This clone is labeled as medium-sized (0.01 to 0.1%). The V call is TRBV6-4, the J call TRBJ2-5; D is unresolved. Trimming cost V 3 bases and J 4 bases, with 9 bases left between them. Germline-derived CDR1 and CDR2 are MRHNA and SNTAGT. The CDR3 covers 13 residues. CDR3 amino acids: CASSETGGETQYF. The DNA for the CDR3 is TGTGCCAGCAGTGAAACGGGTGGAGAGACCCAGTACTTC.

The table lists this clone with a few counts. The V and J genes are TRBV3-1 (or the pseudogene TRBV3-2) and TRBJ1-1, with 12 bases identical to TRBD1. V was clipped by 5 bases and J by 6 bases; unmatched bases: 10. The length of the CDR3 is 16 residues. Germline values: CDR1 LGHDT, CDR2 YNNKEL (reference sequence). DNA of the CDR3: TGTGCCAGCAGCGCAAGAGGGGACAGGGGGCTATCTGAAGCTTTCTTT. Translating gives CASSARGDRGLSEAFF.

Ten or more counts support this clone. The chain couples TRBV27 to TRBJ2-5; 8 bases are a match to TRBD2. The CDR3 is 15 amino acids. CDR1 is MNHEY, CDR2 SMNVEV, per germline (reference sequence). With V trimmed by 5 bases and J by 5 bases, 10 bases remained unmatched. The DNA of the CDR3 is TGTGCCAGCAGTCCCGCCAGCGGGAGTGGGGAGACCCAGTACTTC. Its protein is CASSPASGSGETQYF.

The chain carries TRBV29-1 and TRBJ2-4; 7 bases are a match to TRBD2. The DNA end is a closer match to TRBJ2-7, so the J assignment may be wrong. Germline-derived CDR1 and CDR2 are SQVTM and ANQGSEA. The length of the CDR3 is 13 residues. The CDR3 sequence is CSVHGGVSYEQYF. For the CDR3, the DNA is TGCAGCGTCCATGGGGGGGTCTCCTACGAGCAGTACTTC.

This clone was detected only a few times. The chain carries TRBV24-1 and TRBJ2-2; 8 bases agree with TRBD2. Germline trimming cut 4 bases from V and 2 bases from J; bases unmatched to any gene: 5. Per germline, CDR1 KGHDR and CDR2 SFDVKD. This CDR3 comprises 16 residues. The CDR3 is CATSDPGLANTGELFF. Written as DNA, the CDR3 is TGTGCCACCAGTGACCCTGGACTAGCTAACACCGGGGAGCTGTTTTTT.

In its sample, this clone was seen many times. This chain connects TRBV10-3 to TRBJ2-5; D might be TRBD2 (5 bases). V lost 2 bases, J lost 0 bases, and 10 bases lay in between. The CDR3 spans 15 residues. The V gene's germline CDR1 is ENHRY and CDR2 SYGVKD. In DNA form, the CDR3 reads TGTGCCATCAGTGAGCCGCCGGACTACCAAGAGACCCAGTACTTC. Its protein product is CAISEPPDYQETQYF.

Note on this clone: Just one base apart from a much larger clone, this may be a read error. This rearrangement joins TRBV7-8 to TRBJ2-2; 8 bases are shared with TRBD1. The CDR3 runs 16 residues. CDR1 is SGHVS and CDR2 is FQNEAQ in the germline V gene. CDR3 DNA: TGTGCCAGCAGCCCGCGACAGGGGTTCGGCACCGGGAAGCTGTTTTTT. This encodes CASSPRQGFGTGKLFF.

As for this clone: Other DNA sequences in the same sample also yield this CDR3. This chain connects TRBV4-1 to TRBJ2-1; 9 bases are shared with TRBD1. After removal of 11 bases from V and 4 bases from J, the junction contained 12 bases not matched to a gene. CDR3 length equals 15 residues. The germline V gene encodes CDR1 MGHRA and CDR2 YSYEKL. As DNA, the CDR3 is TGCGCCTCCAGCCCACAGGGGGCCCTTTACAATGAGCAGTTCTTC. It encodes CASSPQGALYNEQFF.

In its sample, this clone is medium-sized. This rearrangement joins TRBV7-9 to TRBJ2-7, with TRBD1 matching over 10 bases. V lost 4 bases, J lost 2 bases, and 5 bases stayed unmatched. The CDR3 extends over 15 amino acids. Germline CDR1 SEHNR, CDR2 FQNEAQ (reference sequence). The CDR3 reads CASSSPGQGTYEQYF. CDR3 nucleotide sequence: TGTGCCAGCAGCTCACCGGGACAGGGGACCTACGAGCAGTACTTC.

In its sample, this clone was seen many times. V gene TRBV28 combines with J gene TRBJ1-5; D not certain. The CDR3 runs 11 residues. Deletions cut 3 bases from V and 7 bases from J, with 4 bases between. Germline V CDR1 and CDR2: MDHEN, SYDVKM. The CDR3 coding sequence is TGTGCCAGCAGTTTGGGGCAGCCCCAGCATTTT. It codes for CASSLGQPQHF.

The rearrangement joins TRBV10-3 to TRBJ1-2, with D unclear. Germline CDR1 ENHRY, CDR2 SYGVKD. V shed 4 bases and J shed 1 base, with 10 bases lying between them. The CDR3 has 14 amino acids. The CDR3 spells CAISGPTVNYGYTF. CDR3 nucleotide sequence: TGTGCCATCAGTGGCCCAACGGTTAACTATGGCTACACCTTC.

The CDR3 DNA follows: TGTGCCAGCAGTTCCCTTGCCGGGGGACAATTCTACGAGCAGTACTTC. It yields the protein CASSSLAGGQFYEQYF. The chain combines TRBV6-5 with TRBJ2-7, with D perhaps TRBD1 or TRBD2 (6 bases each). This CDR3 is 16 amino acids long. V was shortened by 4 bases and J by 3 bases, with 19 bases between the two germline ends. Germline values: CDR1 MNHEY, CDR2 SVGAGI.

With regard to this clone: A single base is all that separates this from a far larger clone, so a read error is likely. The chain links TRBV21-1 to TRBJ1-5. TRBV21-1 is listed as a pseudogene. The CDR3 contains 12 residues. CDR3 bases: TGTGCCAGCGTGACTCCAAATCAGCCCCAGCATTTT. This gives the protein CASVTPNQPQHF.

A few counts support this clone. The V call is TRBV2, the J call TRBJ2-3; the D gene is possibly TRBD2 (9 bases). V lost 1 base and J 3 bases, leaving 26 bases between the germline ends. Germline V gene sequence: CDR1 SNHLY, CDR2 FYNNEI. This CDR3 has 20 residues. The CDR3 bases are TGTGCCAGCAGTGAAGGGACAGGGTCTTACCTAGCGGGGTATACAGATACGCAGTATTTT. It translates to CASSEGTGSYLAGYTDTQYF.

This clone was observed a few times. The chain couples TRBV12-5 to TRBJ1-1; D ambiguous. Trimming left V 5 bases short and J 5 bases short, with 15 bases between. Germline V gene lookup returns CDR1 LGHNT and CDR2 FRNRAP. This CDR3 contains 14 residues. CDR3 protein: CASGPVPRITEAFF. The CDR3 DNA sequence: TGTGCTAGTGGTCCGGTCCCGAGAATAACTGAAGCTTTCTTT.

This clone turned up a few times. The CDR3 bases are TGTGCCAGCGAACCTAGCAGGGCTAAGAACACTGAAGCTTTCTTT. This gives the protein CASEPSRAKNTEAFF. This sequence joins TRBV7-9 and TRBJ1-1, with a weak D call TRBD1 (5 bases). The CDR3 runs to 15 residues. CDR1 and CDR2 (germline): SEHNR, FQNEAQ (reference sequence). V was clipped by 8 bases and J by 1 base, with 17 bases between them.

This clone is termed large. The CDR3: CASIGSTEAFF. The DNA for the CDR3 is TGTGCCAGCATTGGTTCGACTGAAGCTTTCTTT. V usage is TRBV6-5 and J usage is TRBJ1-1; D is ambiguous. The V gene lost 7 bases and the J gene lost 5 bases, with 8 bases spanning the gap. In germline, CDR1 is MNHEY, CDR2 SVGAGI. The CDR3 is 11 residues long.

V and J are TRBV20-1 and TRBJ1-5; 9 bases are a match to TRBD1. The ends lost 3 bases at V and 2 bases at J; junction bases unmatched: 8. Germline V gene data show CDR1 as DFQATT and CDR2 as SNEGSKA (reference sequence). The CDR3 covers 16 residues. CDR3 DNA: TGCAGTGCTAGTAACAGGGGGCGAATGGGCAATCAGCCCCAGCATTTT. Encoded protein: CSASNRGRMGNQPQHF.

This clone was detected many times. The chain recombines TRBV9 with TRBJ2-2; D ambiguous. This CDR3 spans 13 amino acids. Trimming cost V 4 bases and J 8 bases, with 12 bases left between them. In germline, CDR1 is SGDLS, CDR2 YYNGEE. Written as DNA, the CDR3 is TGTGCCAGCAGCCCCTCACCGACAGGGGAGCTGTTTTTT. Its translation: CASSPSPTGELFF.

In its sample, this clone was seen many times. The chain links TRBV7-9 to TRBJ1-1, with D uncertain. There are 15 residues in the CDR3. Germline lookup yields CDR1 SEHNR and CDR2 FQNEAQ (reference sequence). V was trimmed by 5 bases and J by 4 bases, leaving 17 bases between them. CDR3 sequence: CASSPVSGERTEAFF. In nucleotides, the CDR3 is TGTGCCAGCAGCCCCGTCAGTGGAGAGCGCACTGAAGCTTTCTTT.